The T cell receptor (beta chain) described here comes from a study of blood T cell repertoires in COVID-19. Study summary: Samples came from the United States, Italy and Spain, spanning acute and convalescent COVID-19.

This clone was detected a few times. This CDR3 comprises 14 residues. Germline CDR1 reads SNHLY; CDR2 reads FYNNEI. Trimming cost V 7 bases and J 9 bases, with 19 bases left between them. In the original workflow: For nucleated cells, counts were estimated from reference gene primer amplification. Measured with immunoSEQ multiplex PCR; TCRdb has only the in-frame clones, and not every one. V, J and clone size are those of that table, while D and trimming were read from the DNA. The repertoire holds under 250,000 clones, approximately 77% seen once, with 3.5% to 4% in the top ten. The chain recombines TRBV2 with TRBJ1-5, with D tentatively TRBD1 (5 bases). The receptor's source is an elderly woman with acute or convalescent COVID-19. Sequenced: peripheral blood. The DNA of the CDR3 is TGTGCCAGCACCATAAGGGCAGGGCCATCGCCCCAGCATTTT. This translates into CASTIRAGPSPQHF.